Shown below are 19 T cell receptor beta chains from a single sample sequenced in a study of T cell responses to AZD1222 COVID-19 vaccine. Profiling relied on immunoSEQ multiplex PCR, and the TCRdb table lists in-frame clones only, not all of them. The repertoire holds about 92,000 clones, with 70% to 90% as singletons. The source material was peripheral blood, sampled on day 0 of AZD1222 vaccination. Every receptor here comes from an adult in good health.

The gene calls are TRBV15 and TRBJ1-1; D is perhaps TRBD1 (6 bases). V dropped 7 bases and J dropped 4 bases, with 16 bases sitting between them. The CDR3 sequence is 14 residues long. The germline V gene has CDR1 LNHNV and CDR2 YYDKDF (reference sequence). The CDR3 bases are TGTGCCACCACCAGGGACATCGAGGGCACTGAAGCTTTCTTT. Residues: CATTRDIEGTEAFF.

The J gene is TRBJ2-4, the V gene TRBV19, with a possible D match to TRBD1 (5 bases). V gave up 3 bases and J gave up 2 bases, with 11 bases separating them. Germline lookup yields CDR1 LNHDA and CDR2 SQIVND (reference sequence). CDR3 length equals 15 residues. CDR3 sequence (DNA): TGTGCCAGTAGTATTGGCAGGGAACCCAAAAACATTCAGTACTTC. It yields the protein CASSIGREPKNIQYF.

The chain joins TRBV14 to TRBJ2-7, with D perhaps TRBD2 (5 bases). The germline CDR1 and CDR2 sequences are SGHDN and FVKESK. V was cut by 4 bases and J by 2 bases, with 15 bases left in between. This CDR3 is built from 15 residues. The CDR3 protein is CASSPVGGQTYEQYF. The CDR3 nucleotides are TGTGCCAGCAGCCCGGTCGGAGGCCAGACCTACGAGCAGTACTTC. Full variable domain (outside the CDR3, taken from reference TRBV14 and TRBJ2-7): EAGVTQFPSHSVIEKGQTVTLRCDPISGHDNLYWYRRVMGKEIKFLLHFVKESKQDESGMPNNRFLAERTGGTYSTLKVQPAELEDSGVYFCASSPVGGQTYEQYFGPGTRLTVT.

The chain carries TRBV9 and TRBJ2-2, with TRBD2 matching 10 bases. The CDR3 is 16 residues long. J was trimmed by 0 bases and V by 2 bases; bases with no gene match: 1. Looked up from germline, CDR1 is SGDLS and CDR2 is YYNGEE. The CDR3 sequence is CASSVGTSANTGELFF. The CDR3 bases are TGTGCCAGCAGCGTCGGGACTAGCGCGAACACCGGGGAGCTGTTTTTT.

The V call is TRBV27, the J call TRBJ1-3, with 9 bases aligning to TRBD1. The CDR3 spans 14 residues. Germline CDR1 MNHEY, CDR2 SMNVEV (reference sequence). V dropped 6 bases and J dropped 2; count of bases not matched to a gene: 2. CDR3: CASRGQGAGNTIYF. The CDR3 DNA reads as TGTGCCAGCAGGGGACAGGGTGCTGGAAACACCATATATTTT.

The chain couples TRBV2 to TRBJ1-6; 10 bases agree with TRBD1. Germline V gives CDR1 SNHLY, CDR2 FYNNEI. The V gene end was trimmed by 6 bases and the J gene end by 7 bases; junction bases not matched to a gene: 3. This CDR3 comprises 14 residues. The CDR3 nucleotides read TGTGCCAGCAGGGGGGGACAGGGGAATTCACCCCTCCACTTT. Translation: CASRGGQGNSPLHF. The variable domain in full, with the rest retrieved from reference TRBV2 and TRBJ1-6, is EPEVTQTPSHQVTQMGQEVILRCVPISNHLYFYWYRQILGQKVEFLVSFYNNEISEKSEIFDDQFSVERPDGSNFTLKIRSTKLEDSAMYFCASRGGQGNSPLHFGNGTRLTVT.

This chain links TRBV19 with TRBJ2-5; a possible D gene is TRBD1 (5 bases). Per the germline V gene, CDR1 is LNHDA and CDR2 is SQIVND (reference sequence). V was pared by 5 bases and J by 5 bases, with 12 bases between. The CDR3 length is 13 residues. The CDR3 DNA is TGTGCCAGTAGTGTTACAGGTCCGGAGACCCAGTACTTC. It translates to CASSVTGPETQYF.

There are a few counts of this clone. This rearrangement joins TRBV5-1 to TRBJ2-2; 12 bases match TRBD1. This CDR3 is 15 amino acids long. The germline V gene encodes CDR1 SGHRS and CDR2 YFSETQ. Losses at the gene ends were 7 bases for V and 4 bases for J; bases not matched to a gene: 5. This chain's CDR3 is CASLGQGAITGELFF. The CDR3, as DNA: TGCGCCAGCTTGGGACAGGGGGCAATCACCGGGGAGCTGTTTTTT.

The J gene is TRBJ1-2, the V gene TRBV3-1 (or the pseudogene TRBV3-2); tentative D call: TRBD1 (5 bases). CDR3 length: 15 residues. In germline, CDR1 is LGHDT, CDR2 YNNKEL (reference sequence). With 4 bases removed from V and 5 bases from J, the gap between germline ends came to 17 bases. DNA of the CDR3: TGTGCCAGCAGCCGACTTGTGACAGACTTGTATGGCTACACCTTC. Its translation is CASSRLVTDLYGYTF.

CDR3 loop: CASSLKVGYEQYF. CDR3 sequence (DNA): TGTGCCAGCAGTTTAAAAGTCGGTTACGAGCAGTACTTC. This chain uses TRBV27 with TRBJ2-7; D is uncertain. Trimming cost V 2 bases and J 4 bases, with 9 bases left between them. Looked up from germline, CDR1 is MNHEY and CDR2 is SMNVEV (reference sequence). The CDR3 contains 13 residues.

The chain links TRBV28 to TRBJ1-5; 7 bases are shared with TRBD1. The CDR3 is 15 amino acids. Germline V gene lookup returns CDR1 MDHEN and CDR2 SYDVKM. Trimming at V came to 6 bases and at J to 4 bases, leaving 9 bases not matched to a gene. CDR3 sequence reads: CASRFMLRGNQPQHF. In nucleotides, the CDR3 is TGTGCCAGCAGATTTATGCTCAGGGGGAATCAGCCCCAGCATTTT.

The J gene is TRBJ2-3, the V gene TRBV28; 13 bases map to TRBD2. CDR3 length: 13 amino acids. The germline CDR1 and CDR2 sequences are MDHEN and SYDVKM. Here the CDR3 DNA reads TGTGGGACTAGCGGGAGTAACGAAGATACGCAGTATTTT. This sequence encodes CGTSGSNEDTQYF.

The chain is built from TRBV5-1 and TRBJ2-3; the match to TRBD1 covers 8 bases. With V trimmed by 3 bases and J by 1 base, 4 bases remained unmatched. Per germline, CDR1 SGHRS and CDR2 YFSETQ. This CDR3 is built from 15 residues. The CDR3 region has the DNA TGCGCCAGCAGCTCAGGACAGGGCGGCACAGATACGCAGTATTTT. It codes for CASSSGQGGTDTQYF.

The chain uses TRBV6-1 and TRBJ1-1; maybe TRBD1 (6 bases). CDR3 size: 16 residues. CDR1 and CDR2 (germline): MNHNS, SASEGT. The ends were cut back, 3 bases at V and 0 bases at J, with 14 bases in the middle. The CDR3 bases are TGTGCCAGCAGTGATTGGGACACCCGGATGAACACTGAAGCTTTCTTT. Protein product: CASSDWDTRMNTEAFF.

V is TRBV5-1 and J is TRBJ2-7; D may be TRBD1 or TRBD2 (5 bases each). The germline V and J ends were trimmed by 6 bases and 0 bases, with 16 bases remaining between them. Germline CDR1 and CDR2: SGHRS and YFSETQ. The CDR3 runs to 15 residues. The CDR3 spells CASTLGTQSSYEQYF. In DNA form, the CDR3 reads TGCGCCAGCACCCTTGGGACGCAGAGCTCCTACGAGCAGTACTTC. Together with reference TRBV5-1 and TRBJ2-7, the CDR3 gives the full variable domain: KAGVTQTPRYLIKTRGQQVTLSCSPISGHRSVSWYQQTPGQGLQFLFEYFSETQRNKGNFPGRFSGRQFSNSRSEMNVSTLELGDSALYLCASTLGTQSSYEQYFGPGTRLTVT.

This rearrangement joins TRBV10-3 to TRBJ1-1, with TRBD1 matching 7 bases. The J segment lost 3 bases and the V segment lost 6 bases, leaving 4 bases of the junction unmatched. The V gene's germline CDR1 is ENHRY and CDR2 SYGVKD. The CDR3 sequence is 13 residues long. The CDR3 DNA follows: TGTGCCATCAGGATCAGGGGGGACACTGAAGCTTTCTTT. Translation: CAIRIRGDTEAFF.

The rearrangement joins TRBV4-2 to TRBJ1-1; D gene ambiguous. Germline lookup yields CDR1 LGHNA and CDR2 YNFKEQ. This CDR3 comprises 12 residues. V lost 4 bases, J lost 0 bases, and 3 bases lay in between. CDR3 sequence: CASSRLNTEAFF. The CDR3, as DNA: TGTGCCAGCAGCCGACTGAACACTGAAGCTTTCTTT.

The rearrangement joins TRBV6-5 to TRBJ1-5; D gene unclear. Trimming pared 6 bases from V and 0 bases from J, leaving 12 bases between. CDR1 is MNHEY, CDR2 SVGAGI, per germline. The CDR3 totals 15 residues. CDR3 nucleotides: TGTGCCAGCAGCCACGGGATTAATAGCAATCAGCCCCAGCATTTT. Its translation is CASSHGINSNQPQHF.

The chain recombines TRBV19 with TRBJ1-5, with D unresolved. V lost 3 bases, J lost 3 bases, and 9 bases lay in between. The CDR3 has 14 residues. Germline V CDR1 and CDR2: LNHDA, SQIVND (reference sequence). The CDR3 is CASSIRGNNQPQHF. DNA of the CDR3: TGTGCCAGTAGTATTCGGGGAAACAATCAGCCCCAGCATTTT. The full variable domain, with the rest looked up from reference TRBV19 and TRBJ1-5, is DGGITQSPKYLFRKEGQNVTLSCEQNLNHDAMYWYRQDPGQGLRLIYYSQIVNDFQKGDIAEGYSVSREKKESFPLTVTSAQKNPTAFYLCASSIRGNNQPQHFGDGTRLSIL.